Presented here are 8 T cell receptor beta chains from one specimen sequenced in a study of T cells in Graves' hyperthyroidism and ophthalmopathy. From RNA transcripts, TCR beta CDR3 regions were amplified. Carried out on the TCR CDR3, a first-round RT-PCR used the HTBI primer set. TCRdb fed the multiplex PCR reads into MiXCR, producing one record per CDR3 protein. The data contain about 400,000 distinct CDR3 sequences, about 15% of them singletons. Specimen: blood. All receptors derive from a woman in her twenties or thirties with Graves' hyperthyroidism.

This clonotype was observed at least ten times. This chain connects TRBV7-8 to TRBJ2-5; D remains ambiguous. The germline V gene has CDR1 SGHVS and CDR2 FQNEAQ. The CDR3 sequence is 13 residues long. The V end was cut by 5 bases, the J end by 5 bases, with 12 bases between. In DNA form, the CDR3 reads TGTGCCAGCAGCAGAGCCGACGAGGAGACCCAGTACTTC. As protein: CASSRADEETQYF.

In its sample, this clonotype was seen a few times. V is TRBV7-9 and J is TRBJ2-6, with 10 bases fitting TRBD1. With V trimmed by 4 bases and J by 0 bases, 9 bases remained unmatched. Germline lookup yields CDR1 SEHNR and CDR2 FQNEAQ (reference sequence). This CDR3 contains 19 residues. CDR3 DNA: TGTGCCAGCAGCTCCGGCGGACAGGGGGTTATCTCTGGGGCCAACGTCCTGACTTTC. This encodes CASSSGGQGVISGANVLTF.

This clonotype occurred many times. The chain carries TRBV4-2 and TRBJ2-5; D not resolved. Germline V gives CDR1 LGHNA, CDR2 YNFKEQ. This CDR3 region has 13 residues. V was clipped by 4 bases and J by 2 bases, with 8 bases between them. CDR3 DNA: TGTGCCAGCAGCCGACAAAATCAAGAGACCCAGTACTTC. Translated: CASSRQNQETQYF.

This clonotype showed up many times. The rearrangement links TRBV27 to TRBJ2-7, with D maybe TRBD2 (6 bases). The V and J ends lost 5 bases and 3 bases respectively, with 14 bases between them. This CDR3 is built from 14 residues. Germline CDR1 is MNHEY and CDR2 is SMNVEV (reference sequence). The CDR3 nucleotides are TGTGCCAGCAGTCCTCAGGGCGGGGTCTACGAGCAGTACTTC. Translation gives CASSPQGGVYEQYF.

This clonotype was seen a handful of times. The chain has TRBV4-1 and TRBJ2-5; D is possibly TRBD2 (5 bases). The CDR3 runs to 15 residues. The germline V and J ends were trimmed by 1 base and 1 base, with 10 bases remaining between them. Germline loops: CDR1 MGHRA, CDR2 YSYEKL. The CDR3 region is CASSQVGSGQETQYF. CDR3 bases: TGCGCCAGCAGCCAAGTAGGGAGCGGCCAAGAGACCCAGTACTTC.

Many counts were recorded for this clonotype. This sequence joins TRBV18 and TRBJ1-1; no definite D call. This CDR3 spans 13 amino acids. The V gene lost 2 bases and the J gene lost 4 bases, with 8 bases spanning the gap. The germline V gene encodes CDR1 KGHSH and CDR2 LQKENI. The CDR3: CASSPIEGTEAFF. The CDR3 DNA is TGTGCCAGCTCACCAATCGAGGGCACTGAAGCTTTCTTT.

This clonotype occurred a few times. The J gene is TRBJ2-7, the V gene TRBV7-2; 9 positions match TRBD2. This CDR3 is 18 amino acids long. Germline V gives CDR1 SGHTA, CDR2 FQGNSA. With 4 bases clipped from V and 1 base from J, the junction kept 14 bases outside the gene matches. The CDR3 DNA follows: TGTGCCAGCAGCTATCCCCGACAGAGCGGGAGGTTTTCCTACGAGCAGTACTTC. Its protein is CASSYPRQSGRFSYEQYF.

V gene TRBV5-5 combines with J gene TRBJ1-1; D perhaps matches TRBD1 (5 bases). Germline V gene data show CDR1 as SGHKS and CDR2 as YYEKEE (reference sequence). V shed 0 bases and J shed 5 bases, with 14 bases lying between them. CDR3 size: 15 residues. CDR3 nucleotide sequence: TGTGCCAGCAGCTTGGGGCAGGGTAGTAGAACTGAAGCTTTCTTT. Translating gives CASSLGQGSRTEAFF.